This T cell receptor beta chain was identified in a study of blood T cell repertoires in COVID-19. About the study: Italy, Spain and the United States were the sources of the convalescent and acute COVID-19 samples. T cells, B-cell-depleted T cells, or PBMCs provided the cDNA or gDNA that served as material.

Each participant's cohort was designated according to participant-reported clinical history. Donors in Cohort 3 who had recovered were those with two negative PCRs, healthcare professional clearance, or resolution of their symptoms. Method: immunoSEQ multiplex PCR; TCRdb's copy keeps in-frame clones and lacks some. In the table there are some 200,000 clones, approximately 83% of which are singletons. Germline CDR1 is SNHLY and CDR2 is FYNNEI. The J segment lost 2 bases and the V segment lost 5 bases, leaving 4 bases of the junction unmatched. The CDR3 loop spans 15 amino acids. The rearrangement links TRBV2 to TRBJ1-3; 9 bases are shared with TRBD1. What was sequenced was PBMCs or T cells enriched from blood (not recorded which). This clonotype was obtained from a man aged 40-55 years who had recovered from COVID-19. The CDR3 spells CASSLQGAAGNTIYF. In DNA, the CDR3 is TGTGCCAGCAGTCTACAGGGGGCTGCTGGAAACACCATATATTTT.